These 21 T cell receptor beta chains originate from one sample sequenced in a study of shared clonotypes between healthy human individuals. Clones were read by immunoSEQ multiplex PCR, and TCRdb kept only the in-frame ones, dropping some. The sample includes some 200,000 clones, approximately 95% of them seen just once. Sequencing was carried out using naive CD4+ T cells sorted from blood. The sample's subset: CD45RA+ positively selected. These receptors originate from a woman aged 25 to 39 in good health.

The sample holds a few counts of this clone. The V gene is TRBV19, the J gene TRBJ1-5; the match to TRBD1 covers 7 bases. Germline V lookup: CDR1 LNHDA, CDR2 SQIVND (reference sequence). The CDR3 spans 15 residues. Trimming at V came to 3 bases and at J to 7 bases, leaving 9 bases not matched to a gene. The chain's CDR3 is CASSMGQGERQPQHF. CDR3 in DNA: TGTGCCAGTAGTATGGGCCAGGGGGAGAGGCAGCCCCAGCATTTT.

The chain combines TRBV5-7 with TRBJ1-3; D is unresolved. TRBV5-7 counts as an open reading frame of uncertain function. CDR3 size: 13 residues. V dropped 8 bases and J dropped 0 bases, with 9 bases sitting between them. The CDR3 loop reads CASPSSSGNTIYF. DNA of the CDR3: TGTGCCAGTCCATCGAGCTCTGGAAACACCATATATTTT.

The chain uses TRBV29-1 and TRBJ2-1, with a possible D match to TRBD2 (5 bases). Germline V gene data show CDR1 as SQVTM and CDR2 as ANQGSEA. The CDR3 totals 10 residues. The CDR3 bases are TGCTCAGGAGGCAACAATGAGCAGTTCTTC. Amino acid sequence: CSGGNNEQFF.

A remark on this clone: The junction departs from the called germline gene at one end, perhaps through a read error. V and J are TRBV18 and TRBJ2-1; TRBD1 aligns across 7 bases. The length of the CDR3 is 16 residues. Germline CDR1 KGHSH, CDR2 LQKENI. In nucleotides, the CDR3 is TGTGCCAGCTCTCCACAGGGGAATCTCTCCTACAATGAGCAGTTCTTC. It specifies CASSPQGNLSYNEQFF. Looking up the rest from reference TRBV18 and TRBJ2-1 gives the full variable domain: NAGVMQNPRHLVRRRGQEARLRCSPMKGHSHVYWYRQLPEEGLKFMVYLQKENIIDESGMPKERFSAEFPKEGPSILRIQQVVRGDSAAYFCASSPQGNLSYNEQFFGPGTRLTVL.

This chain uses TRBV28 with TRBJ2-7; 9 bases map to TRBD1. Unmatched junction bases numbered 16, after V lost 6 bases and J lost 7 bases. CDR1 MDHEN and CDR2 SYDVKM come from the germline V gene. There are 16 residues in the CDR3. CDR3 DNA sequence: TGTGCCAGCAGACCTAAGACAGGGGGGTTCAAATGGGAGCAGTACTTC. Translation gives CASRPKTGGFKWEQYF.

This clone appeared a single time. The rearrangement uses TRBV11-2 and TRBJ2-2; 13 positions match TRBD2. The CDR3 runs 16 residues. With V trimmed by 5 bases and J by 5 bases, 5 bases remained unmatched. Germline V lookup: CDR1 SGHAT, CDR2 FQNNGV. CDR3 nucleotide sequence: TGTGCCAGCAGCCCCACTAGCGGGAGGGTTACCGGGGAGCTGTTTTTT. Amino acids: CASSPTSGRVTGELFF.

The chain carries TRBV6-4 and TRBJ2-5; D not resolved. The CDR3 loop spans 14 amino acids. Germline CDR1 and CDR2: MRHNA and SNTAGT. Trimming cost V 2 bases and J 5 bases, with 12 bases left between them. The CDR3 loop reads CASSDLKRWETQYF. CDR3 DNA: TGTGCCAGCAGTGACCTAAAGAGGTGGGAGACCCAGTACTTC.

The V call is TRBV10-3, the J call TRBJ2-5, with 12 bases fitting TRBD2. The DNA end is more similar to TRBJ2-7, so the J call may be wrong. The CDR3 length is 13 residues. Germline values: CDR1 ENHRY, CDR2 SYGVKD. The CDR3 reads CAIGLAGSSEQYF. The CDR3 DNA reads TGTGCCATAGGACTAGCGGGATCTAGCGAGCAGTACTTC.

The V gene is TRBV27, the J gene TRBJ2-7, with D maybe TRBD1 (5 bases). The CDR3 totals 13 residues. With 6 bases removed from V and 4 bases from J, the gap between germline ends came to 13 bases. CDR1 and CDR2 from the germline V gene are MNHEY and SMNVEV (reference sequence). The CDR3 DNA reads TGTGCCAGCAGGGACCCACCAGGGTACGAGCAGTACTTC. It translates to CASRDPPGYEQYF.

V is TRBV5-1 and J is TRBJ1-2, with D hard to call. Germline CDR1 and CDR2: SGHRS and YFSETQ. Trimming left V 2 bases short and J 4 bases short, with 12 bases between. The CDR3 is made up of 14 amino acids. The CDR3 sequence is CASSFEPQAYGYTF. Written as DNA, the CDR3 is TGCGCCAGCAGCTTCGAACCGCAGGCCTATGGCTACACCTTC.

The J gene is TRBJ2-4, the V gene TRBV9; the D gene could be TRBD1 or TRBD2 (6 bases each). The V gene's germline CDR1 is SGDLS and CDR2 YYNGEE. The CDR3 contains 15 residues. Trimming shortened V by 3 bases and J by 0 bases, and 10 bases separated the two germline ends. The CDR3, as DNA: TGTGCCAGCAGCGCACAGGGACTAGCCAAAAACATTCAGTACTTC. Protein: CASSAQGLAKNIQYF. Full variable domain (remainder filled in from reference TRBV9 and TRBJ2-4): DSGVTQTPKHLITATGQRVTLRCSPRSGDLSVYWYQQSLDQGLQFLIQYYNGEERAKGNILERFSAQQFPDLHSELNLSSLELGDSALYFCASSAQGLAKNIQYFGAGTRLSVL.

The chain is built from TRBV18 and TRBJ2-5, with TRBD1 identical over 7 bases. The better agreement between TRBJ2-7 and the DNA end casts doubt on the J call. Germline-derived CDR1 and CDR2 are KGHSH and LQKENI. CDR3 length: 14 amino acids. The CDR3, as DNA: TGTGCCAGCTCAAAATCCGGGACAGCCTACGAGCAGTACTTC. Encoded protein: CASSKSGTAYEQYF.

The chain carries TRBV5-1 and TRBJ2-5; D is perhaps TRBD2 (6 bases). The better agreement between TRBJ2-7 and the DNA end casts doubt on the J call. In germline, CDR1 is SGHRS, CDR2 YFSETQ. CDR3 length: 12 residues. CDR3 amino acids: CASSGTLYEQYF. CDR3 in DNA: TGCGCCAGCAGCGGGACTTTATACGAGCAGTACTTC.

The rearrangement uses TRBV28 and TRBJ1-3, with 10 bases identical to TRBD1. V gave up 4 bases and J gave up 4 bases; unmatched junction bases: 7. Germline V lookup: CDR1 MDHEN, CDR2 SYDVKM. This CDR3 region has 16 residues. This chain's CDR3 is CASSSTGTGEGNTIYF. CDR3 nucleotides: TGTGCCAGCAGTTCCACCGGGACAGGGGAGGGAAACACCATATATTTT.

The rearrangement links TRBV28 to TRBJ2-7; a weak D match, TRBD1 (6 bases). Germline CDR1 MDHEN, CDR2 SYDVKM. The CDR3 is 15 amino acids. Between the trimmed V and J ends, which lost 8 bases and 2 bases, there was a span of 19 bases. CDR3 sequence reads: CASATPGTPPYEQYF. CDR3 coding DNA: TGTGCCAGCGCTACTCCCGGGACACCTCCCTACGAGCAGTACTTC.

V is TRBV18 and J is TRBJ2-7; D gene unclear. Per germline, CDR1 KGHSH and CDR2 LQKENI. V was shortened by 3 bases and J by 0 bases, with 12 bases between the two germline ends. The CDR3 covers 15 residues. CDR3 sequence (DNA): TGTGCCAGCTCACCTATGCAAGAATACTCCTACGAGCAGTACTTC. Amino acids: CASSPMQEYSYEQYF.

The V gene is TRBV6-5, the J gene TRBJ1-2, with D possibly being TRBD1 (6 bases). The V end lost 6 bases, the J end lost 14 bases, and 22 bases lay between the germline ends. The CDR3 is 13 residues long. The germline V gene has CDR1 MNHEY and CDR2 SVGAGI. CDR3 in amino acids: CASSQLGTSSGTF. Written as DNA, the CDR3 is TGTGCCAGCAGCCAACTCGGGACAAGCTCTGGGACCTTC.

CDR3 residues: CASSTGTVNTGELFF. The CDR3 DNA sequence: TGTGCCAGCAGCACCGGGACAGTGAACACCGGGGAGCTGTTTTTT. V is TRBV2 and J is TRBJ2-2, with 7 bases fitting TRBD1. From germline, CDR1 is SNHLY and CDR2 FYNNEI. This CDR3 comprises 15 residues. Trimming removed 6 bases from V and 1 base from J; junction bases left unmatched: 5.

CDR3 nucleotides: TGTGCCAGCAGTATCGGTTCGGTAGACAAAAACATTCAGTACTTC. It encodes CASSIGSVDKNIQYF. The rearrangement links TRBV28 to TRBJ2-4; D ambiguous. Trimming removed 5 bases from V and 3 bases from J, with 14 bases in between. CDR1 MDHEN and CDR2 SYDVKM come from the germline V gene. This CDR3 region has 15 residues.

The chain carries TRBV19 and TRBJ1-2; D might be TRBD1 (6 bases). CDR3 length equals 18 residues. The germline V gene encodes CDR1 LNHDA and CDR2 SQIVND (reference sequence). Deletions cut 6 bases from V and 4 bases from J, with 27 bases between. CDR3 sequence reads: CASSPNRLRQAARYGYTF. The CDR3 coding sequence is TGTGCCAGTAGCCCCAACCGACTCCGACAGGCGGCACGCTATGGCTACACCTTC.

This chain uses TRBV27 with TRBJ2-3; tentative D call: TRBD2 (6 bases). Germline assignment: CDR1 MNHEY and CDR2 SMNVEV (reference sequence). V lost 3 bases, J lost 5 bases, and 15 bases lay in between. The CDR3 length is 15 residues. The CDR3 DNA reads as TGTGCCAGCAGTTTCGCGACTAGTAGATTAGATACGCAGTATTTT. Its translation is CASSFATSRLDTQYF.